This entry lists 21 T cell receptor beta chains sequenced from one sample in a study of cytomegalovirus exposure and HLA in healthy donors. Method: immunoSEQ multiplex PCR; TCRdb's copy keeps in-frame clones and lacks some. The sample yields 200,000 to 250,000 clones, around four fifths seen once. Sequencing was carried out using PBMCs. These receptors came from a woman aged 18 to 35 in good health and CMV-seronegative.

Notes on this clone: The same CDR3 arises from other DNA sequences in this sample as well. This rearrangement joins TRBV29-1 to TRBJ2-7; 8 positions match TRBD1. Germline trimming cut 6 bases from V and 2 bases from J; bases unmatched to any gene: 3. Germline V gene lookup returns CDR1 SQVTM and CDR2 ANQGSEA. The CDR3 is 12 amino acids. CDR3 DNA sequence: TGCAGCGTAGGACAGGGAACCTACGAGCAGTACTTC. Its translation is CSVGQGTYEQYF.

The CDR3 loop reads CASSGQTSTNEQFF. The CDR3 DNA reads TGCGCCAGCAGCGGGCAGACTAGCACCAATGAGCAGTTCTTC. The chain combines TRBV5-1 with TRBJ2-1; 7 nucleotides agree with TRBD2. Germline V gene lookup returns CDR1 SGHRS and CDR2 YFSETQ. This CDR3 is built from 14 residues. Losses at the gene ends were 4 bases for V and 6 bases for J; bases not matched to a gene: 7.

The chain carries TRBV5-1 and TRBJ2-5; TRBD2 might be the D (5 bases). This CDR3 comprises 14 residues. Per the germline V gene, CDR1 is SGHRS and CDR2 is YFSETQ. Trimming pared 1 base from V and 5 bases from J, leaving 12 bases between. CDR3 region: CASSLSGGGETQYF. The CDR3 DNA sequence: TGCGCCAGCAGCTTGTCCGGAGGCGGGGAGACCCAGTACTTC. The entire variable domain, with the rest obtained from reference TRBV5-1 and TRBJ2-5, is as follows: KAGVTQTPRYLIKTRGQQVTLSCSPISGHRSVSWYQQTPGQGLQFLFEYFSETQRNKGNFPGRFSGRQFSNSRSEMNVSTLELGDSALYLCASSLSGGGETQYFGPGTRLLVL.

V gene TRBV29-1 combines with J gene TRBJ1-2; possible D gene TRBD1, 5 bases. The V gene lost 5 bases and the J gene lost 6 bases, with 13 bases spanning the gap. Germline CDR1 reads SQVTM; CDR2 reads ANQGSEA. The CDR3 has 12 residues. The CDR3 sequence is CSVRGELDGYTF. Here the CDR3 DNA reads TGCAGCGTTAGAGGGGAACTTGATGGCTACACCTTC.

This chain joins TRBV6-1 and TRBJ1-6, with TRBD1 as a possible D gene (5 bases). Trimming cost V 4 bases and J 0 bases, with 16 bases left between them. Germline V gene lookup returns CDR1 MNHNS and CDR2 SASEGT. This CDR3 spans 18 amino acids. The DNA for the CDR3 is TGTGCCAGCAGTGTGAGGGGACCCCTAAGCTCCTATAATTCACCCCTCCACTTT. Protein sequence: CASSVRGPLSSYNSPLHF.

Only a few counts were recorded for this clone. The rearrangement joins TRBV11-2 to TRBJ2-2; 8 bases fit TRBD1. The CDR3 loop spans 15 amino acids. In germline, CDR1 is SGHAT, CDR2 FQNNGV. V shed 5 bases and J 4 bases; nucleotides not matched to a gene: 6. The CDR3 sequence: CASSVRQGSTGELFF. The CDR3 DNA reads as TGTGCCAGCAGCGTGCGACAGGGGAGCACCGGGGAGCTGTTTTTT.

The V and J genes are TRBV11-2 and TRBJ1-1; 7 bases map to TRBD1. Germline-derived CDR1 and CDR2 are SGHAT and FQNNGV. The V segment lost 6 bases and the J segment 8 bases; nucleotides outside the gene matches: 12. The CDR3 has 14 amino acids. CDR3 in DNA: TGTGCCAGCAGGCTCGTGAAGGGGGCCTTCGAAGCTTTCTTT. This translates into CASRLVKGAFEAFF.

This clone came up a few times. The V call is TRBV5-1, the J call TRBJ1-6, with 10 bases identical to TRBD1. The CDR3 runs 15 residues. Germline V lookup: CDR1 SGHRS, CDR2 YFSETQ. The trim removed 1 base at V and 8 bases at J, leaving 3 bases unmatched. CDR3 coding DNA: TGCGCCAGCAGCTTGCCCGGGACAGGGGATTCACCCCTCCACTTT. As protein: CASSLPGTGDSPLHF.

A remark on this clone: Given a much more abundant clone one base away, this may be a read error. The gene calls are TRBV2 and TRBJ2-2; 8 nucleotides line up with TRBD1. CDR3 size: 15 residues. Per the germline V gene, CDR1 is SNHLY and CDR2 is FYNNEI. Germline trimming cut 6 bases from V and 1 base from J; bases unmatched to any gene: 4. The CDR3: CASSAGTGNTGELFF. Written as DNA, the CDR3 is TGTGCCAGCAGCGCCGGGACAGGGAACACCGGGGAGCTGTTTTTT.

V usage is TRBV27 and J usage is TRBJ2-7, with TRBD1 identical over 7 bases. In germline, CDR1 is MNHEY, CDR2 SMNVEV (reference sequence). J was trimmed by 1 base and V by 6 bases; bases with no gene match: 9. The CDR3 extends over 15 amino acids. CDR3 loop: CASRTFRDRSYEQYF. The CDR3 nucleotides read TGTGCCAGCAGAACCTTCCGGGACAGATCCTACGAGCAGTACTTC.

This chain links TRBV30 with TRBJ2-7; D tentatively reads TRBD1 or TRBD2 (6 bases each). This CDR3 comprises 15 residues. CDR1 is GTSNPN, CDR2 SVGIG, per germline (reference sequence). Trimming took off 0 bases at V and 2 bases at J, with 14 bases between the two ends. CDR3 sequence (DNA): TGTGCCTGGAGTGTATGGGGGGCTGCGACCTACGAGCAGTACTTC. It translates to CAWSVWGAATYEQYF.

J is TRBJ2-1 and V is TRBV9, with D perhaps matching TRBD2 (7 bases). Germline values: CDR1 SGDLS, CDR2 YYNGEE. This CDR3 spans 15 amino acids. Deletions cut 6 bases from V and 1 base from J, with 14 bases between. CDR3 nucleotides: TGTGCCAGCAATGGGGGGGGCTCGTCCTACAATGAGCAGTTCTTC. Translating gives CASNGGGSSYNEQFF.

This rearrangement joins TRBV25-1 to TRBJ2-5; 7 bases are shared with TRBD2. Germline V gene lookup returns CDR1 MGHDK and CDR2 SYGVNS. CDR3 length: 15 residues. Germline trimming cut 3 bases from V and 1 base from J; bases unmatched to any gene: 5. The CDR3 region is CASSDRAGVQETQYF. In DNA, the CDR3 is TGTGCCAGCAGTGATCGGGCGGGGGTCCAAGAGACCCAGTACTTC.

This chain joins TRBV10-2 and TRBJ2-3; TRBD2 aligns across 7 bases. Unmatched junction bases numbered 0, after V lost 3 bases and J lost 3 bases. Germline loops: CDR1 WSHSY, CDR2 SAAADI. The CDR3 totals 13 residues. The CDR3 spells CASSEAGTDTQYF. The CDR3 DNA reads TGCGCCAGCAGTGAAGCGGGGACAGATACGCAGTATTTT.

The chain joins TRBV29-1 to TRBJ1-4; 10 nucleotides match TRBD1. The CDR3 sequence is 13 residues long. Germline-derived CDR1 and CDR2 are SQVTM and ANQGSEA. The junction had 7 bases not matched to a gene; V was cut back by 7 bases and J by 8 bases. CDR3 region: CSAETGGEEKLFF. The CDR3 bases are TGCAGCGCCGAGACAGGGGGCGAGGAAAAACTGTTTTTT.

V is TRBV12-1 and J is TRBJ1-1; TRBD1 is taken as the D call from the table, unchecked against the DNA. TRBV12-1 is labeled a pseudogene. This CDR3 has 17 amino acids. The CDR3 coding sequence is TGTGCCAGCAGCTTTGCAAGGGGGCGAGGCGGGAACACTGAAGCTTTCTTT. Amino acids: CASSFARGRGGNTEAFF.

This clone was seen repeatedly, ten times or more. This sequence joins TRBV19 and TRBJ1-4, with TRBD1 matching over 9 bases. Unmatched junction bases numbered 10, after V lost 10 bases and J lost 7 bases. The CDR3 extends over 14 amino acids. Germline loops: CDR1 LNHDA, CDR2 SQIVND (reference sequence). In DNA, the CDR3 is TGTGCCACCACCCGGACAGGGGATGGTGAAAAACTGTTTTTT. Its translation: CATTRTGDGEKLFF.

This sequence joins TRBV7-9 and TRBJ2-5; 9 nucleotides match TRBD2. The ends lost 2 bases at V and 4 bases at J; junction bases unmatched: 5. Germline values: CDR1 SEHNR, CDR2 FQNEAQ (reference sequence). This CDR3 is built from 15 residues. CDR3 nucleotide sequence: TGTGCCAGCAGCTTAAGGGGACTAGCTGGAGAGACCCAGTACTTC. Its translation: CASSLRGLAGETQYF.

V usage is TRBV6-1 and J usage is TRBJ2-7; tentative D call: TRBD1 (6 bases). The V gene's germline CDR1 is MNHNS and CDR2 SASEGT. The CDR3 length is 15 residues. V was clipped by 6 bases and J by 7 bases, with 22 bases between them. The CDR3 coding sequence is TGTGCCAGCAGGACAGACGTAGGTAACAGGGATGAGCAGTACTTC. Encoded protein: CASRTDVGNRDEQYF.

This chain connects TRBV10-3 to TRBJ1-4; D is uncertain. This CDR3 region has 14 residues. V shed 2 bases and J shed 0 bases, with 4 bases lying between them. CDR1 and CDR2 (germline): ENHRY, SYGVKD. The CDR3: CAISEGATNEKLFF. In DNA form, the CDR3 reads TGTGCCATCAGTGAGGGTGCAACTAATGAAAAACTGTTTTTT.

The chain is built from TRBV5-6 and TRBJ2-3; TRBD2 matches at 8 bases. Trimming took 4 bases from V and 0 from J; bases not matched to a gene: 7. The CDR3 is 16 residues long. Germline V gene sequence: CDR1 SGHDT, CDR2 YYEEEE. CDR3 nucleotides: TGTGCCAGCAGCCCTCAAGCGGGGGCTAGCACAGATACGCAGTATTTT. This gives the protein CASSPQAGASTDTQYF.